The rows below give T cell receptor beta chains drawn from one sample of a study of T cells in localized non-small cell lung cancer. The repertoire was sequenced with immunoSEQ multiplex PCR; TCRdb's copy has only in-frame clones and lacks some. The sample lists 26,000 or so clones; 70% to 90% were seen once. The sample here was peripheral blood, taken before any cancer treatment. The receptors originated from a female donor older than 55 with stage I lung adenocarcinoma. The CDR3 runs from the conserved cysteine through the conserved F or W. The D gene is left open where the match is weak. Size is omitted from some rows. Given values are once, few, many or a class for expanded clones.

j_call d_call clone_size v_call cdr3_nt cdr3_aa
TRBJ1-5 . . TRBV18 TGTGCCAGCTCACCCCTCGGGGGATACCAGCCCCAGCATTTT CASSPLGGYQPQHF
TRBJ1-2 . once TRBV25-1 TGTGCCAGCAGTGAATTGGAGGTCTATGGCTACACCTTC CASSELEVYGYTF
TRBJ1-5 TRBD1 . TRBV12-5 TGTGCTAGTGCACAGGGGAACCAGCCCCAGCATTTT CASAQGNQPQHF
TRBJ1-1 . . TRBV9 TGTGCCAGCAGCGTAGATGGGGGAGCCACTGAAGCTTTCTTT CASSVDGGATEAFF
TRBJ2-1 . . TRBV29-1 TGCAGCGTGGTAGGTTACATGAGCTCCTACAATGAGCAGTTCTTC CSVVGYMSSYNEQFF
TRBJ2-2 . . TRBV27 TGTGCCAGCAGTTTATCCGGCACCGGGGAGCTGTTTTTT CASSLSGTGELFF
TRBJ2-1 TRBD2 . TRBV6-6 TGTGCCAGCAGCCGCGGGGGGGCCGACAATGAGCAGTTCTTC CASSRGGADNEQFF
TRBJ1-2 TRBD1 . TRBV29-1 TGCAGCGTTCCCGGGACAGGGGCTCATGGCTACACCTTC CSVPGTGAHGYTF
TRBJ1-1 . . TRBV5-6 TGTGCCAGCAGCTTCGGGGTGGGGCACACTGAAGCTTTCTTT CASSFGVGHTEAFF
TRBJ2-6 . . TRBV2 TGTGCCAGCAATCCTGGGGCCAACGTCCTGACTTTC CASNPGANVLTF
TRBJ2-5 . . TRBV7-6 TGTGCCAGCAGCTTAGGGACTACGGAGTGGACCCAGTACTTC CASSLGTTEWTQYF
TRBJ1-2 . . TRBV4-1 TGCGCCAGCAGCCAAGTGGTGAAGGGTCTGACTAACTATGGCTACACCTTC CASSQVVKGLTNYGYTF
TRBJ1-4 . . TRBV11-2 TGTGCCAGCAGCGCCGCGACTGAGTCCTTAAACGGAAAACTGTTTTTT CASSAATESLNGKLFF
TRBJ1-1 . . TRBV6-1 TGTGCCAGCAGTGAAGGGGTGAACACTGAAGCTTTCTTT CASSEGVNTEAFF
TRBJ1-1 . few TRBV5-1 TGCGCCAGCAGCTTGGGGCGGGACACTGAAGCTTTCTTT CASSLGRDTEAFF
TRBJ2-1 . . TRBV6-1 TGTGCCAGCAGTGAAGGGTCGAGGATTGGAGAGCAGTTCTTC CASSEGSRIGEQFF
TRBJ1-2 . . TRBV5-1 TGCGCCAGCAGTGGGGGGAATAACTATGGCTACACCTTC CASSGGNNYGYTF
TRBJ2-7 TRBD2 . TRBV5-3 TGTGCCAGAAGCTTTACTAGCGGGGTACCCTACGAGCAGTACTTC CARSFTSGVPYEQYF
TRBJ1-5 . . TRBV11-2 TGTGCCAGCAGCTTAGATAGAAGCAATCAGCCCCAGCATTTT CASSLDRSNQPQHF
TRBJ1-2 . few TRBV7-9 TGTGCCAGCAGCTTAGAGGATTTTGGTCGCGGCTACACCTTC CASSLEDFGRGYTF
TRBJ1-2 . . TRBV20-1 TGCAGTGCTAACGTTCATGGCTACACCTTC CSANVHGYTF
TRBJ2-7 TRBD1 . TRBV27 TGTGCCAGCAGTTCAGGGAGGACAGGGATCCACGAGCAGTACTTC CASSSGRTGIHEQYF
TRBJ1-1 TRBD1 . TRBV6-5 TGTGCCAGCAGTTACGGCCTAACAGGGGGCCAGACTGAAGCTTTCTTT CASSYGLTGGQTEAFF
TRBJ1-2 . . TRBV27 TGTGCCAGCAGTATTAGACCGTCGTTGAGTTACTATGGCTACACCTTC CASSIRPSLSYYGYTF
TRBJ1-1 . . TRBV7-9 TGTGCCAGCAGCTTAACCCAGGGGAGCATGGCTTTCTTT CASSLTQGSMAFF
TRBJ1-1 TRBD1 few TRBV7-9 TGTGCCAGCAGTAGACAGGGGAACACTGAAGCTTTCTTT CASSRQGNTEAFF
TRBJ2-1 . . TRBV7-2 TGTGCCAGCAGCTTACGGGACCGGCGGAGCGAGCAGTTCTTC CASSLRDRRSEQFF